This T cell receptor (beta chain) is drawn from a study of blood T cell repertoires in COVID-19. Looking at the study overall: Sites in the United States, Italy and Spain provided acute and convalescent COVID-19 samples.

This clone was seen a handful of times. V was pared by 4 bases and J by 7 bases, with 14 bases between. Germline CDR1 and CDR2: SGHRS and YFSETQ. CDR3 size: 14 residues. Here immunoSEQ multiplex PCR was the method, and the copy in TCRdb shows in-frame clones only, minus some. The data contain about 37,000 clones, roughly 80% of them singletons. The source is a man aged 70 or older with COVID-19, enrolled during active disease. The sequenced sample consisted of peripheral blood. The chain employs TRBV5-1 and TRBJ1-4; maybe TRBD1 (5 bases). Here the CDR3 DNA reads TGCGCCAGCAGCCTGACAGTGAGGAGTGAAAAACTGTTTTTT. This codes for CASSLTVRSEKLFF.